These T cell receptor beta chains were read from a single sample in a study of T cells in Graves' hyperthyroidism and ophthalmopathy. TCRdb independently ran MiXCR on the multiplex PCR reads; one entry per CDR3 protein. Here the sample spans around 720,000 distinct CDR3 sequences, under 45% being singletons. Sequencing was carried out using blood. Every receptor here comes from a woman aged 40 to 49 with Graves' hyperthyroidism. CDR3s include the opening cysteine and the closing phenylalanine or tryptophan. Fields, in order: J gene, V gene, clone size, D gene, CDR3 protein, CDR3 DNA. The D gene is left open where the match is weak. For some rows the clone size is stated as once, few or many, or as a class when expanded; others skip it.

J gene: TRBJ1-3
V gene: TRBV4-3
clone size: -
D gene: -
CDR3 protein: CASSHQKQGTSGNTIYF
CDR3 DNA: TGCGCCAGCAGCCATCAAAAACAGGGCACCTCTGGAAACACCATATATTTT

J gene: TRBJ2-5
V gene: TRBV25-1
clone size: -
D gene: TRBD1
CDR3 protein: CASSAEQGPGGLGETQYF
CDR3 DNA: TGTGCCAGCAGTGCTGAACAGGGCCCAGGGGGTCTAGGAGAGACCCAGTACTTC

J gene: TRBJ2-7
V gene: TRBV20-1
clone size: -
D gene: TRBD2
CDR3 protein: CSARDLAASSYEQYF
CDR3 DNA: TGCAGTGCTAGAGATCTAGCGGCAAGCTCCTACGAGCAGTACTTC

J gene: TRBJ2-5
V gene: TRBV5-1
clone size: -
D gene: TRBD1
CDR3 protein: CASSLQGAQETQYF
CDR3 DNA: TGCGCCAGCAGCTTACAGGGGGCCCAAGAGACCCAGTACTTC

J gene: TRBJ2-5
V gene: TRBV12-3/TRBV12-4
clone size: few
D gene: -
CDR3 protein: CASSQTPRPGQETQYF
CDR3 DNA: TGTGCCAGCAGCCAAACCCCGCGACCGGGCCAAGAGACCCAGTACTTC

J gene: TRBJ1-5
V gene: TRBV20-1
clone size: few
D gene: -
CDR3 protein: CSARDSQGLNQPQHF
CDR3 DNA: TGCAGTGCTAGAGATTCGCAGGGATTAAATCAGCCCCAGCATTTT

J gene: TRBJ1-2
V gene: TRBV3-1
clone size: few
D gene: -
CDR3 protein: CASSQAGHFLYGYTF
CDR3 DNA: TGTGCCAGCAGCCAAGCCGGCCATTTCCTATATGGCTACACCTTC

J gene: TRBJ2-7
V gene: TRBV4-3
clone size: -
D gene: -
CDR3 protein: CASSQALMYYEQYF
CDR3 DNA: TGCGCCAGCAGCCAAGCCCTGATGTACTACGAGCAGTACTTC

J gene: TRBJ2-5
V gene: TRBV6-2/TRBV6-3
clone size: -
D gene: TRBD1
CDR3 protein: CASSSGTGSSGTQYF
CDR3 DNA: TGTGCCAGCAGCTCCGGGACAGGTTCATCGGGGACCCAGTACTTC

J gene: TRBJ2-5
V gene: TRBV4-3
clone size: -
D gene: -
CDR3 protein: CASSRPGLGETQYF
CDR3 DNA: TGCGCCAGCAGCCGCCCCGGGCTCGGGGAGACCCAGTACTTC

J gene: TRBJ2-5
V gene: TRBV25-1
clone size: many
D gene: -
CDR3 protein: CASRGAPQETQYF
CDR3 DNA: TGTGCCAGCAGGGGGGCACCTCAAGAGACCCAGTACTTC

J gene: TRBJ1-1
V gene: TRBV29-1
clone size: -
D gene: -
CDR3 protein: CSPSPGQNTEAFF
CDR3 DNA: TGCAGCCCAAGCCCGGGGCAAAACACTGAAGCTTTCTTT

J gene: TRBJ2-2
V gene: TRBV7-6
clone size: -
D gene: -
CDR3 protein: CASSLAEELFF
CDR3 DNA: TGTGCCAGCAGCTTAGCCGAGGAGCTGTTTTTT

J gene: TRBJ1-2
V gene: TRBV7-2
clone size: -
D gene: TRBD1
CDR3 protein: CTSSHAGQGNYGYTF
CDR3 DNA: TGTACCAGCAGCCATGCGGGACAGGGTAACTATGGCTACACCTTC

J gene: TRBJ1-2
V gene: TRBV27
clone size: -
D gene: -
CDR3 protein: CASSFPGKGYTF
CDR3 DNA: TGTGCCAGCAGTTTCCCGGGAAAGGGCTACACCTTC

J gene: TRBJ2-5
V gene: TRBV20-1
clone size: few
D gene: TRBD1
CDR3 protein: CSASDRDQETQYF
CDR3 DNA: TGCAGTGCTAGCGACAGGGATCAAGAGACCCAGTACTTC

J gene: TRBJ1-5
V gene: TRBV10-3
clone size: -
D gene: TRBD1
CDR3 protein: CASSKGQGNQPQHF
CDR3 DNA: TGTGCCAGCAGTAAGGGACAGGGCAATCAGCCCCAGCATTTT

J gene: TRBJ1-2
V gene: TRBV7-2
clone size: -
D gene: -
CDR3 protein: CASSLDGLGNYGYTF
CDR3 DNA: TGTGCCAGCAGCTTAGATGGGTTGGGAAACTATGGCTACACCTTC

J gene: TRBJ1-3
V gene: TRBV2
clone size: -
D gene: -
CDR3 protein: CASSAGVGYGNTIYF
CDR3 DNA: TGTGCCAGCAGTGCCGGGGTAGGCTATGGAAACACCATATATTTT

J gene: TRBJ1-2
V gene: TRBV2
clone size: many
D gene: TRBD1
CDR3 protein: CASSEGTGYGYTF
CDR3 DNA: TGTGCCAGCAGTGAGGGGACAGGGTATGGCTACACCTTC

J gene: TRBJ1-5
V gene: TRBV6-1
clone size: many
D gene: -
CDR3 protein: CASTIQGDQPQHF
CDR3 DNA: TGTGCCAGCACGATACAGGGCGATCAGCCCCAGCATTTT

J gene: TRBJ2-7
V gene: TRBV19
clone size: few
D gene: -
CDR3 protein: CASSILVGTYEQYF
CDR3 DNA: TGTGCCAGTAGTATATTAGTGGGGACCTACGAGCAGTACTTC

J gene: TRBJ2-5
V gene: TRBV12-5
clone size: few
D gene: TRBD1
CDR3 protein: CASGLPGQQETQYF
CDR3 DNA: TGTGCTAGTGGCCTCCCGGGACAGCAAGAGACCCAGTACTTC

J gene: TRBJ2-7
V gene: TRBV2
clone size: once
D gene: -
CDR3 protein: CASSEASGWYYEQYF
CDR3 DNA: TGTGCCAGCAGTGAAGCGTCGGGGTGGTACTACGAGCAGTACTTC

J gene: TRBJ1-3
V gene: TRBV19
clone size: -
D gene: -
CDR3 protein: CASMPRGGKEISGNTIYF
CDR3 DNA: TGTGCCAGTATGCCCCGCGGGGGAAAGGAGATTTCTGGAAACACCATATATTTT

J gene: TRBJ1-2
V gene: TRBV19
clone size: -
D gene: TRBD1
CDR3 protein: CASSPRDRGFHYGYTF
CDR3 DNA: TGTGCCAGTAGTCCCCGGGACAGGGGATTCCATTACGGCTACACCTTC

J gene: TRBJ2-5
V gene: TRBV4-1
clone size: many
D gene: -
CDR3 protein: CASSPTGKWETQYF
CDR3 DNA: TGCGCCAGCAGCCCTACAGGGAAGTGGGAGACCCAGTACTTC

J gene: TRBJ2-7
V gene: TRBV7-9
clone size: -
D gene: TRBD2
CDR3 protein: CASSLGPTSNYEQYF
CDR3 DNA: TGTGCCAGCAGCTTAGGTCCGACTAGCAACTACGAGCAGTACTTC

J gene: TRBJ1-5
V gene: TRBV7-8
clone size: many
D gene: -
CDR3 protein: CASSTWTTYPGVVSGQPQHF
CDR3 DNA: TGTGCCAGCAGCACTTGGACCACCTACCCGGGGGTGGTGAGCGGCCAGCCCCAGCATTTT

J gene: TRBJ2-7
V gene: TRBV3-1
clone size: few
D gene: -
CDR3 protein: CASSLLQGSYEQYF
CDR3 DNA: TGTGCCAGCAGCCTCCTCCAGGGGTCTTACGAGCAGTACTTC

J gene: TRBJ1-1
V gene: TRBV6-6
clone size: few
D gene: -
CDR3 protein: CASSSHSTGNTEAFF
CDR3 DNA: TGTGCCAGCAGTTCACACTCCACAGGGAACACTGAAGCTTTCTTT

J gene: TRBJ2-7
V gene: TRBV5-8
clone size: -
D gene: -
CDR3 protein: CASSSLQGLRNEQYF
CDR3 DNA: TGTGCCAGCAGCTCCCTACAGGGACTGAGGAACGAGCAGTACTTC

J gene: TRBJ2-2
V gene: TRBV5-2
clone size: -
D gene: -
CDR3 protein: CASKSLPYGTDTGELFF
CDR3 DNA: TGTGCCAGCAAATCCCTCCCCTACGGGACGGACACCGGGGAGCTGTTTTTT

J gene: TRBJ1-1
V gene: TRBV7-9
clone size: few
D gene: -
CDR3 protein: CASSPRTLAMNTEAFF
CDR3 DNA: TGTGCCAGCAGCCCCAGGACACTGGCAATGAACACTGAAGCTTTCTTT

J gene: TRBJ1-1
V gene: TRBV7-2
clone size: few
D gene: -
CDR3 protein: CASSLAQKNTEAFF
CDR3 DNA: TGTGCCAGCAGCTTGGCACAGAAGAACACTGAAGCTTTCTTT

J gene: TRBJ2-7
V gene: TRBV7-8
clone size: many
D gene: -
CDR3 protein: CASSSIAYEQYF
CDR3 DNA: TGTGCCAGCAGCTCGATTGCCTACGAGCAGTACTTC

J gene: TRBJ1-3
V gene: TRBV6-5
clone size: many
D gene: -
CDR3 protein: CASSSQGSTIYF
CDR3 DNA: TGTGCCAGCAGTTCCCAGGGGAGCACCATATATTTT

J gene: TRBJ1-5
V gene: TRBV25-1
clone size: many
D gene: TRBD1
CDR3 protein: CASSETGSAQPQHF
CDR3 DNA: TGTGCCAGCAGTGAGACAGGGTCCGCTCAGCCCCAGCATTTT

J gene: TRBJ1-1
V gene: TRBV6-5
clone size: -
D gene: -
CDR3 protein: CASSTPGDTEAFF
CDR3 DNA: TGTGCCAGCAGTACTCCTGGCGACACTGAAGCTTTCTTT

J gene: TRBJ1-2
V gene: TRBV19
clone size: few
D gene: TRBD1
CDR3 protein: CASSIWDRARDGYTF
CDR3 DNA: TGTGCCAGTAGTATATGGGACAGGGCTAGGGATGGCTACACCTTC

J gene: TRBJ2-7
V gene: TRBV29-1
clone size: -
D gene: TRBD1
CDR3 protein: CSVEEQGVLSYEQYF
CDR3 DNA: TGCAGCGTTGAAGAGCAGGGGGTTCTCTCCTACGAGCAGTACTTC

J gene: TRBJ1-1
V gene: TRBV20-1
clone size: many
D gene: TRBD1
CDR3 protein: CSGAGTGATEAFF
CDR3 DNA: TGCAGTGGAGCCGGGACAGGGGCAACTGAAGCTTTCTTT

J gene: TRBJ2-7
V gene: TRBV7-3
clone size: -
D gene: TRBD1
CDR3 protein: CASSLAARDRNYEQYF
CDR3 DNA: TGTGCCAGCAGCTTAGCGGCCCGGGACAGGAACTACGAGCAGTACTTC

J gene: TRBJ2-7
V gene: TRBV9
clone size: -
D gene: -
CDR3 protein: CASSALGGVHEQYF
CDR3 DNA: TGTGCCAGCAGCGCTCTCGGCGGGGTCCACGAGCAGTACTTC

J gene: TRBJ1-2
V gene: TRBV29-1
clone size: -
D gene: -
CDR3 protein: CSVDGGDYGYTF
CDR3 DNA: TGCAGCGTAGACGGGGGTGACTATGGCTACACCTTC

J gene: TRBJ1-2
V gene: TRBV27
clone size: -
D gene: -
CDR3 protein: CASSLSRLNYGYTF
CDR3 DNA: TGTGCCAGCAGTTTATCTCGGCTTAACTATGGCTACACCTTC

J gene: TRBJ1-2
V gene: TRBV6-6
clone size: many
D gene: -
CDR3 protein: CASSRPGGAHGYTF
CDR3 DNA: TGTGCCAGCAGTCGACCTGGGGGCGCGCATGGCTACACCTTC

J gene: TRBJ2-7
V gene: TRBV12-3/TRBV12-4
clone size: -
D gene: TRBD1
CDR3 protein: CASSAAGGFSYEQYF
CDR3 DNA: TGTGCCAGCAGTGCCGCAGGGGGCTTTTCCTACGAGCAGTACTTC

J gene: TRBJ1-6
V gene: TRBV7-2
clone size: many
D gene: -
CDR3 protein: CASSLVMIRGSSPLHF
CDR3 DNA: TGTGCCAGCAGCTTAGTTATGATACGGGGCTCTTCACCCCTCCACTTT

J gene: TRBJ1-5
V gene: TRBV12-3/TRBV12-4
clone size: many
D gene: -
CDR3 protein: CASSLGWQDNQPQHF
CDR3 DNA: TGTGCCAGCAGTTTAGGATGGCAGGACAATCAGCCCCAGCATTTT

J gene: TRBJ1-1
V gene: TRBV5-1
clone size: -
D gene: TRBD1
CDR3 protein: CASSWGQGDYTEAFF
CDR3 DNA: TGCGCCAGCAGTTGGGGACAGGGGGATTACACTGAAGCTTTCTTT

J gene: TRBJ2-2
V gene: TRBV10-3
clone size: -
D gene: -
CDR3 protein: CAISEKVDYGGELFF
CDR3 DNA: TGTGCCATCAGTGAGAAAGTGGACTATGGAGGGGAGCTGTTTTTT

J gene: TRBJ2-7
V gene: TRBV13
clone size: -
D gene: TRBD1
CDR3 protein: CASSGKTGTGDFTYEQYF
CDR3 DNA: TGTGCCAGCAGCGGAAAAACGGGGACAGGTGATTTTACCTACGAGCAGTACTTC

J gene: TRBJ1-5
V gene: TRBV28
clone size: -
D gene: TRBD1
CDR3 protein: CASSLEPLTGRQPQHF
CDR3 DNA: TGTGCCAGCAGTCTGGAACCATTGACAGGGCGTCAGCCCCAGCATTTT

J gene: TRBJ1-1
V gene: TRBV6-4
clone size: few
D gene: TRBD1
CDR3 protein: CASSAGTGGNTEAFF
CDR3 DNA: TGTGCCAGCAGTGCCGGGACAGGGGGGAACACTGAAGCTTTCTTT

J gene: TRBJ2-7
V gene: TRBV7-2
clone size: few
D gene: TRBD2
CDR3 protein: CASSPGLAGGNEQYF
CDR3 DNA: TGTGCCAGTAGTCCGGGACTAGCGGGAGGCAACGAGCAGTACTTC

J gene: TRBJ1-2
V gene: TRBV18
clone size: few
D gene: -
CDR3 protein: CASSPEGNKYGYTF
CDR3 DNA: TGTGCCAGCTCACCAGAGGGCAACAAATATGGCTACACCTTC

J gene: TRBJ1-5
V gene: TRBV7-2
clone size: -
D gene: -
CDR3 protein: CASSVGLGYQWEHF
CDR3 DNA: TGTGCCAGCAGCGTAGGATTAGGCTACCAGTGGGAGCATTTT

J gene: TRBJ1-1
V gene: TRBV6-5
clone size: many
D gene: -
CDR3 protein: CASSYLTNTEAFF
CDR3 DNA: TGTGCCAGCAGTTACCTTACGAACACTGAAGCTTTCTTT

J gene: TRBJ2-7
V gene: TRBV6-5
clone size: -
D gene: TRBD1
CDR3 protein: CASMGQGAYEQYF
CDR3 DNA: TGTGCCAGCATGGGACAGGGGGCATACGAGCAGTACTTC